This T cell receptor (beta chain) is from a study of blood T cell repertoires in COVID-19. Germline-derived CDR1 and CDR2 are SEHNR and FQNEAQ (reference sequence). Deletions cut 1 base from V and 3 bases from J, with 5 bases between. The CDR3 loop spans 13 amino acids. Method: immunoSEQ multiplex PCR; TCRdb's copy keeps in-frame clones and lacks some. In the table there are 220,000 or so clones, less than 90% of which are singletons. The clonotype comes from a woman aged 40 to 50 who had recovered from COVID-19. The J gene is TRBJ2-3, the V gene TRBV7-9, with D unresolved. Sequencing was carried out using PBMCs or T cells enriched from blood (not recorded which). DNA of the CDR3: TGTGCCAGCAGCTTAGTCCCGACAGATACGCAGTATTTT. Translation: CASSLVPTDTQYF. The full variable domain, with the rest looked up from reference TRBV7-9 and TRBJ2-3, is DTGVSQNPRHKITKRGQNVTFRCDPISEHNRLYWYRQTLGQGPEFLTYFQNEAQLEKSRLLSDRFSAERPKGSFSTLEIQRTEQGDSAMYLCASSLVPTDTQYFGPGTRLTVL.